These 19 T cell receptor beta chains originate from one sample sequenced in a study of memory CD4+ T cells and cytomegalovirus serostatus. Single viable CD3+CD4+CD8-CD45RO+ cells were sorted as the memory CD4+ T cells. Data came from immunoSEQ multiplex PCR; TCRdb stores just in-frame clones and leaves some out. The sample has 50,000 to 65,000 clones, about 80% seen once. Sequencing was done on a sample of memory CD4+ T cells from blood. The receptor source for this set is an adult in good health and CMV-seropositive.

This clone was recorded only once. Additional DNA sequences in this sample encode the identical CDR3. The V call is TRBV7-9, the J call TRBJ2-2; a weak D match, TRBD2 (5 bases). V dropped 2 bases and J dropped 2 bases, with 6 bases sitting between them. This CDR3 contains 14 residues. Germline V gene lookup returns CDR1 SEHNR and CDR2 FQNEAQ (reference sequence). The CDR3 DNA sequence: TGTGCCAGCAGCTTAAGCGGAAACACCGGGGAGCTGTTTTTT. It translates to CASSLSGNTGELFF.

The chain joins TRBV7-2 to TRBJ1-2; no clear D. V dropped 4 bases and J dropped 4 bases, with 10 bases sitting between them. Per germline, CDR1 SGHTA and CDR2 FQGNSA. The CDR3 is made up of 13 amino acids. The DNA for the CDR3 is TGTGCCAGCAGCTCCCGCACGTCCTATGGCTACACCTTC. It specifies CASSSRTSYGYTF.

The chain carries TRBV27 and TRBJ2-7; D tentatively fits TRBD1 or TRBD2 (5 bases each). The CDR3 contains 14 residues. V was shortened by 4 bases and J by 6 bases, with 16 bases between the two germline ends. Per germline, CDR1 MNHEY and CDR2 SMNVEV (reference sequence). This chain's CDR3 is CASSSPGPSAEQYF. In DNA form, the CDR3 reads TGTGCCAGCAGTTCACCGGGACCCAGCGCCGAGCAGTACTTC.

The chain recombines TRBV6-4 with TRBJ2-3; TRBD2 agrees at 12 bases. V shed 2 bases and J 7 bases; nucleotides not matched to a gene: 10. The CDR3 runs 17 residues. Germline-derived CDR1 and CDR2 are MRHNA and SNTAGT. Written as DNA, the CDR3 is TGTGCCAGCAGTGACCACTTCACTAGCGGGGGGCGGAATACGCAGTATTTT. Encoded protein: CASSDHFTSGGRNTQYF.

CDR3 nucleotides: TGTGCCAGCTCACCAAAGGGACACCACTCCTACGAGCAGTACTTC. The encoded protein is CASSPKGHHSYEQYF. V gene TRBV18 combines with J gene TRBJ2-7, with a possible D match to TRBD1 (6 bases). V was trimmed by 2 bases and J by 0 bases, leaving 11 bases between them. Germline V gives CDR1 KGHSH, CDR2 LQKENI. The CDR3 length is 15 residues.

J is TRBJ2-3 and V is TRBV4-3; TRBD2 matches at 8 bases. The CDR3 sequence is 17 residues long. J gave up 5 bases and V 4 bases, and 14 bases lay outside the gene matches. Germline V CDR1 and CDR2: LGHNA, YSLEER. In DNA form, the CDR3 reads TGCGCCAGCAGCCTCAAAGGTGACGGGGGGGGGAAAGATACGCAGTATTTT. This encodes CASSLKGDGGGKDTQYF.

This chain connects TRBV7-8 to TRBJ2-3; D is uncertain. Trimming took 5 bases from V and 3 from J, leaving 9 bases between them. CDR1 and CDR2 (germline): SGHVS, FQNEAQ. The CDR3 is made up of 13 amino acids. CDR3 DNA sequence: TGTGCCAGCAGCCGATACCCTACAGATACGCAGTATTTT. Its translation: CASSRYPTDTQYF. The variable domain in full, completed from reference TRBV7-8 and TRBJ2-3, reads GAGVSQSPRYKVAKRGQDVALRCDPISGHVSLFWYQQALGQGPEFLTYFQNEAQLDKSGLPSDRFFAERPEGSVSTLKIQRTQQEDSAVYLCASSRYPTDTQYFGPGTRLTVL.

V is TRBV18 and J is TRBJ1-1; D is unresolved. Germline V gene sequence: CDR1 KGHSH, CDR2 LQKENI. V was shortened by 3 bases and J by 4 bases, with 9 bases between the two germline ends. The CDR3 runs 13 residues. CDR3 sequence: CASSPGMGTEAFF. Written as DNA, the CDR3 is TGTGCCAGCTCACCGGGGATGGGCACTGAAGCTTTCTTT.

V and J are TRBV9 and TRBJ2-3, with a possible D match to TRBD2 (5 bases). Trimming left V 3 bases short and J 4 bases short, with 12 bases between. CDR1 and CDR2 from the germline V gene are SGDLS and YYNGEE. This CDR3 is built from 14 residues. The CDR3 sequence: CASSGLPLSDTQYF. CDR3 coding DNA: TGTGCCAGCAGCGGACTACCATTATCAGATACGCAGTATTTT.

V gene TRBV6-5 combines with J gene TRBJ2-7; 8 bases are a match to TRBD1. Germline CDR1 reads MNHEY; CDR2 reads SVGAGI. The length of the CDR3 is 14 residues. The ends lost 8 bases at V and 0 bases at J; junction bases unmatched: 6. CDR3 DNA: TGTGCCAGCCGGGACAGGCTGGGCTCCTACGAGCAGTACTTC. Its translation: CASRDRLGSYEQYF.

The V gene is TRBV10-2, the J gene TRBJ2-1, with 12 positions matching TRBD2. The germline V gene has CDR1 WSHSY and CDR2 SAAADI. The CDR3 extends over 17 amino acids. The V segment lost 0 bases and the J segment 7 bases; nucleotides outside the gene matches: 7. As DNA, the CDR3 is TGCGCCAGCAGTGAGTCGCCTGCGACTAGCGGGAGTAATGAGCAGTTCTTC. It codes for CASSESPATSGSNEQFF.

This clone was observed a handful of times. CDR3 protein: CASSSPDTQYF. The CDR3, as DNA: TGTGCCAGCAGCTCTCCAGATACGCAGTATTTT. The chain carries TRBV27 and TRBJ2-3; no firm D call. Germline lookup yields CDR1 MNHEY and CDR2 SMNVEV (reference sequence). This CDR3 is 11 amino acids long. V lost 6 bases and J 4 bases, leaving 5 bases between the germline ends.

This chain joins TRBV11-2 and TRBJ2-3, with D unresolved. The length of the CDR3 is 16 residues. CDR1 is SGHAT and CDR2 is FQNNGV in the germline V gene. V shed 1 base and J shed 4 bases, with 15 bases lying between them. In DNA form, the CDR3 reads TGTGCCAGCAGCTTAGGGCAAAACAAGTTGGCAGATACGCAGTATTTT. It yields the protein CASSLGQNKLADTQYF.

The chain carries TRBV28 and TRBJ1-2; possible D gene TRBD1, 6 bases. Germline CDR1 reads MDHEN; CDR2 reads SYDVKM. This CDR3 region has 12 residues. V was cut by 7 bases and J by 4 bases, with 10 bases left in between. The CDR3: CASTTGSYGYTF. The CDR3 region has the DNA TGTGCCAGCACTACAGGGAGCTATGGCTACACCTTC.

The chain uses TRBV10-3 and TRBJ1-3, with TRBD1 matching 7 bases. CDR1 ENHRY and CDR2 SYGVKD come from the germline V gene. Germline trimming cut 6 bases from V and 7 bases from J; bases unmatched to any gene: 15. The CDR3 length is 16 residues. CDR3 sequence reads: CAISPSTGKGRNTIYF. CDR3 DNA sequence: TGTGCCATCAGCCCGTCGACAGGGAAAGGGAGGAACACCATATATTTT.

The chain uses TRBV19 and TRBJ2-2; D unclear. Germline V lookup: CDR1 LNHDA, CDR2 SQIVND (reference sequence). This CDR3 is 15 amino acids long. V lost 3 bases, J lost 4 bases, and 12 bases lay in between. CDR3 protein: CASSMTLVGTGELFF. Here the CDR3 DNA reads TGTGCCAGTAGTATGACCCTGGTGGGCACCGGGGAGCTGTTTTTT.

The gene calls are TRBV11-3 and TRBJ2-5; 13 nucleotides match TRBD2. This CDR3 is built from 18 residues. Trimming cost V 1 base and J 2 bases; bases outside gene matches: 7. Germline V gives CDR1 SGHNT, CDR2 YENEEA. DNA of the CDR3: TGTGCCAGCAGCTTAGGACGGACTAGCGGGGGCAAACAAGAGACCCAGTACTTC. It translates to CASSLGRTSGGKQETQYF. Supplemented by reference TRBV11-3 and TRBJ2-5, the full variable domain reads EAGVVQSPRYKIIEKKQPVAFWCNPISGHNTLYWYLQNLGQGPELLIRYENEEAVDDSQLPKDRFSAERLKGVDSTLKIQPAELGDSAVYLCASSLGRTSGGKQETQYFGPGTRLLVL.

The V call is TRBV4-3, the J call TRBJ2-2; D unclear. The CDR3 covers 17 residues. Germline-derived CDR1 and CDR2 are LGHNA and YSLEER. Trimming pared 0 bases from V and 6 bases from J, leaving 17 bases between. DNA of the CDR3: TGCGCCAGCAGCCAAGATCAATTTGGTGGTGCCGCCGGGGAGCTGTTTTTT. This sequence encodes CASSQDQFGGAAGELFF.

This clone was detected only a few times. The rearrangement joins TRBV7-6 to TRBJ1-5, with D possibly matching TRBD1 (5 bases). Germline CDR1 reads SGHVS; CDR2 reads FNYEAQ. Trimming took 5 bases from V and 2 from J, leaving 16 bases between them. The CDR3 runs to 16 residues. The CDR3 here is CASSDRGGEGNQPQHF. In DNA form, the CDR3 reads TGTGCCAGCAGCGACCGTGGAGGGGAAGGCAATCAGCCCCAGCATTTT.